These 14 T cell receptor beta chains share one sample of origin, sequenced in a study of blood T cell repertoires in COVID-19. The data were produced by immunoSEQ multiplex PCR, yet TCRdb's version contains in-frame clones alone and is incomplete. Of about 100,000 clones in the sample, around four fifths were seen once. Sequenced: peripheral blood. The receptors shown here come from a woman in her 70s with acute or convalescent COVID-19.

This clone has a handful of counts. This sequence joins TRBV3-1 (or the pseudogene TRBV3-2) and TRBJ1-3; TRBD1 is a possible D gene (5 bases). With 2 bases removed from V and 3 bases from J, the gap between germline ends came to 11 bases. Looked up from germline, CDR1 is LGHDT and CDR2 is YNNKEL (reference sequence). This CDR3 contains 15 residues. In DNA form, the CDR3 reads TGTGCCAGCAGCCAAACGGCAGGGTATGGAAACACCATATATTTT. This sequence encodes CASSQTAGYGNTIYF.

The V gene is TRBV3-1 (or the pseudogene TRBV3-2), the J gene TRBJ1-1, with D perhaps TRBD1 (6 bases). V lost 0 bases and J lost 4, with 9 bases in between. This CDR3 spans 14 amino acids. The germline V gene encodes CDR1 LGHDT and CDR2 YNNKEL (reference sequence). CDR3: CASSQDGGPTEAFF. CDR3 DNA: TGTGCCAGCAGCCAAGACGGGGGGCCCACTGAAGCTTTCTTT.

In its sample, this clone was seen a few times. The genes are TRBV12-3 or TRBV12-4 and TRBJ2-2; TRBD1 might be the D (6 bases). V was pared by 5 bases and J by 6 bases, with 10 bases between. The CDR3 extends over 13 amino acids. The CDR3 protein is CASSPGGPGELFF. CDR3 DNA sequence: TGTGCCAGCAGTCCTGGGGGCCCCGGGGAGCTGTTTTTT.

The chain has TRBV6-5 and TRBJ1-4, with D perhaps matching TRBD1 (6 bases). The CDR3 loop spans 15 amino acids. CDR1 and CDR2 (germline): MNHEY, SVGAGI. V dropped 6 bases and J dropped 8 bases, with 19 bases sitting between them. For the CDR3, the DNA is TGTGCCAGCAGAGCCCTCGGGACACCTGGGGAAAAACTGTTTTTT. The encoded protein is CASRALGTPGEKLFF.

The J gene is TRBJ1-2, the V gene TRBV6-2 or TRBV6-3; 7 bases align to TRBD1. V shed 2 bases, J shed 4 bases, and the junction held 4 bases outside the gene matches. This CDR3 has 14 residues. Germline V gene lookup returns CDR1 MNHEY and CDR2 SVGEGT. CDR3 in amino acids: CASSYVQGGYGYTF. The CDR3 DNA follows: TGTGCCAGCAGTTACGTCCAGGGGGGCTATGGCTACACCTTC.

The CDR3 loop reads CATSRDWVGGNQPQHF. As DNA, the CDR3 is TGTGCCACCAGCAGAGACTGGGTGGGAGGCAATCAGCCCCAGCATTTT. V is TRBV15 and J is TRBJ1-5; D not resolved. Trimming stripped 0 bases from V and 2 bases from J, with 11 bases between. The CDR3 sequence is 16 residues long. The germline CDR1 and CDR2 sequences are LNHNV and YYDKDF (reference sequence).

The CDR3 loop is CASSGTGSSGNTIYF. Written as DNA, the CDR3 is TGTGCCAGTAGTGGGACAGGGAGCTCTGGAAACACCATATATTTT. The gene calls are TRBV19 and TRBJ1-3; 9 nucleotides agree with TRBD1. Germline values: CDR1 LNHDA, CDR2 SQIVND (reference sequence). The CDR3 runs 15 residues. V trimming: 5 bases; J trimming: 0 bases; junction bases outside the gene matches: 2.

V is TRBV11-2 and J is TRBJ1-2; the D is unclear. Per germline, CDR1 SGHAT and CDR2 FQNNGV. Trimming pared 2 bases from V and 4 bases from J, leaving 8 bases between. The CDR3 runs to 13 residues. In DNA form, the CDR3 reads TGTGCCAGCAGCTTAAGTTCGGGCTATGGCTACACCTTC. It yields the protein CASSLSSGYGYTF.

This chain links TRBV2 with TRBJ1-1; 8 bases agree with TRBD1. Trimming took 7 bases from V and 4 from J; bases not matched to a gene: 8. The germline CDR1 and CDR2 sequences are SNHLY and FYNNEI. The CDR3 consists of 14 residues. The CDR3 DNA is TGTGCCAGCAAGGCAGGGGGCGAGAGCACTGAAGCTTTCTTT. This encodes CASKAGGESTEAFF.

J is TRBJ1-2 and V is TRBV19; D may be TRBD1 (5 bases). This CDR3 is built from 14 residues. The germline CDR1 and CDR2 sequences are LNHDA and SQIVND (reference sequence). CDR3 sequence (DNA): TGTCCGACGGAACCGCAGGGACTTAACTATGGCTACACCTTC. It specifies CPTEPQGLNYGYTF.

This chain uses TRBV11-2 with TRBJ2-7; weak D call: TRBD2 (5 bases). V gave up 4 bases and J gave up 7 bases, with 5 bases separating them. The CDR3 runs to 10 residues. CDR1 and CDR2 (germline): SGHAT, FQNNGV. CDR3 DNA: TGTGCCAGCAGCTCGGGGGAGCAGTACTTC. Protein: CASSSGEQYF. The full variable domain, rest sourced from reference TRBV11-2 and TRBJ2-7, is EAGVAQSPRYKIIEKRQSVAFWCNPISGHATLYWYQQILGQGPKLLIQFQNNGVVDDSQLPKDRFSAERLKGVDSTLKIQPAKLEDSAVYLCASSSGEQYFGPGTRLTVT.

The rearrangement links TRBV4-2 to TRBJ2-3; TRBD2 agrees at 10 bases. CDR1 is LGHNA, CDR2 YNFKEQ, per germline. The CDR3 is made up of 17 amino acids. With 0 bases clipped from V and 6 bases from J, the junction kept 9 bases outside the gene matches. The CDR3 DNA is TGTGCCAGCAGCCAAGAGGCCCTAGCGGGGGACCTCGATACGCAGTATTTT. It encodes CASSQEALAGDLDTQYF.

The V call is TRBV5-8, the J call TRBJ1-2, with D maybe TRBD1 (5 bases). The CDR3 totals 13 residues. Trimming removed 2 bases at V and 8 bases at J, with 13 bases between. Germline V CDR1 and CDR2: SGHTS, YDEGEE. This CDR3 reads CASSFTGQNGYTF. The CDR3 DNA is TGTGCCAGCAGCTTCACAGGCCAGAACGGCTACACCTTC.

This chain joins TRBV7-2 and TRBJ2-2; TRBD2 matches at 8 bases. Germline trimming cut 1 base from V and 1 base from J; bases unmatched to any gene: 5. The germline CDR1 and CDR2 sequences are SGHTA and FQGNSA. The CDR3 sequence is 17 residues long. The CDR3 bases are TGTGCCAGCAGCTTAGATGCGGGGGGAGTGAACACCGGGGAGCTGTTTTTT. This sequence encodes CASSLDAGGVNTGELFF.